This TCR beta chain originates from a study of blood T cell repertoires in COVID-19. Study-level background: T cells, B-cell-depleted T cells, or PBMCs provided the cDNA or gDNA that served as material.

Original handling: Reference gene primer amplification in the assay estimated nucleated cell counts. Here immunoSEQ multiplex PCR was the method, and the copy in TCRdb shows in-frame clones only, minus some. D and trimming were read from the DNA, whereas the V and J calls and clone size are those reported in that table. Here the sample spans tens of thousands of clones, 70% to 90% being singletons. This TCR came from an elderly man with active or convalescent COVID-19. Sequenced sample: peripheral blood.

This chain's CDR3 is CASSPRTGGETQYF. In DNA, the CDR3 is TGCGCCAGCAGCCCTCGGACAGGGGGCGAGACCCAGTACTTC. The gene calls are TRBV5-1 and TRBJ2-5; 11 bases match TRBD1. V lost 4 bases to trimming and J lost 5 bases; unmatched junction nucleotides: 4. The CDR3 spans 14 residues. The germline V gene has CDR1 SGHRS and CDR2 YFSETQ.